This is a list of T cell receptor beta chains from one sample in a study of T-cell memory formation after mild COVID-19. TCRdb re-called the 5' RACE reads with MiXCR, one entry per CDR3 protein. Seen here are 400,000 to 500,000 distinct CDR3 sequences, over 15% observed once, and the top ten hold around 8.4%. Sequenced sample: PBMCs or a T cell subset sorted from them (not recorded which). All receptors derive from an adult woman who had mild COVID-19 (a few samples of this study predate the infection). Cell type and time point are not known. The CDR3 runs from the conserved cysteine through the conserved F or W. The D gene is left open where the match is weak. Some rows have no size entry. The others give once, few or many, or a class for an expanded clone.

V: TRBV24-1; J: TRBJ2-3; D: .; size: .; DNA: TGTGCCACCAGTGATTTTGGGCTTAGCACAGATACGCAGTATTTT; CDR3: CATSDFGLSTDTQYF
V: TRBV7-9; J: TRBJ2-7; D: .; size: few; DNA: TGTGCCAGCAGCCCCGGACTGGGGGAGCAGTACTTC; CDR3: CASSPGLGEQYF
V: TRBV4-1; J: TRBJ2-7; D: TRBD2; size: few; DNA: TGCGCCAGCAGCCCGAATAGCGGGGGGGCCTACGAGCAGTACTTC; CDR3: CASSPNSGGAYEQYF
V: TRBV10-3; J: TRBJ2-2; D: .; size: .; DNA: TGTGCCATCAGTCTTCAGGGTCCCGGCACCGGGGAGCTGTTTTTT; CDR3: CAISLQGPGTGELFF
V: TRBV9; J: TRBJ2-7; D: .; size: .; DNA: TGTGCCAGCAGCGTAGGATCAGGATCGTACGAGCAGTACTTC; CDR3: CASSVGSGSYEQYF
V: TRBV5-1; J: TRBJ2-7; D: .; size: few; DNA: TGCGCCAGCAGCTTGATCACAGTGCGAAATGGAGAGCAGTACTTC; CDR3: CASSLITVRNGEQYF
V: TRBV5-1; J: TRBJ2-1; D: TRBD2; size: many; DNA: TGCGCCAGCAGCTTGGCACTAGCGGGAGTCGGAGAGCAGTTCTTC; CDR3: CASSLALAGVGEQFF
V: TRBV20-1; J: TRBJ1-5; D: .; size: .; DNA: TGCAGTGCTCTAGATGGCAGGGGCCCCAATCAGCCCCAGCATTTT; CDR3: CSALDGRGPNQPQHF
V: TRBV3-1; J: TRBJ2-7; D: .; size: .; DNA: TGTGCCAGCAGCTTGGGGACTCCGGGAGAGCAGTACTTC; CDR3: CASSLGTPGEQYF
V: TRBV27; J: TRBJ2-5; D: .; size: once; DNA: TGTGCCAGCAGTTTAGGGGCAGGGGTAAAGACCCAGTACTTC; CDR3: CASSLGAGVKTQYF
V: TRBV7-7; J: TRBJ2-3; D: .; size: .; DNA: TGTGCTAGCAGCTTAGACTGGGATTCCACAGATACGCAGTATTTT; CDR3: CASSLDWDSTDTQYF
V: TRBV7-9; J: TRBJ2-7; D: TRBD2; size: few; DNA: TGTGCCAGCAGTCGAGTTAGCGGGAGAGTGGGGGACGAGCAGTACTTC; CDR3: CASSRVSGRVGDEQYF
V: TRBV20-1; J: TRBJ1-3; D: .; size: few; DNA: TGCAGTGCCCCTCCCGGGGCGCACCGTCGAGACACCATATATTTT; CDR3: CSAPPGAHRRDTIYF
V: TRBV6-2/TRBV6-3; J: TRBJ1-6; D: .; size: few; DNA: TGTGCCAGCAGAAGCCTGGGGGTGCGGAATTCACCCCTCCACTTT; CDR3: CASRSLGVRNSPLHF